This record covers a single T cell receptor (beta chain). The target antigen is unknown. The data were taken from a study of spatial heterogeneity in lung cancer. In the study overall: Sequences of the beta chain were consistently detected in greater numbers than alpha-chain sequences.

Study observations and caveats: The study found ubiquitous expanded tumor TCRs in blood more at resection than follow-up.

Documented time point: sample taken at primary tumor resection. Whole RNA obtained from tumor, nontumor lung or frozen PBMC underwent sequencing without sorting. V lost 6 bases, J lost 3 bases, and 5 bases stayed unmatched. CDR3 size: 16 residues. Germline V gene sequence: CDR1 SGHDN, CDR2 FVKESK. Each TCR cDNA molecule bore a unique molecular identifier. Using its own MiXCR run on the 5' RACE reads, TCRdb lists one record per CDR3 protein. Among just under 95,000 distinct CDR3 sequences listed, roughly 12% were seen once. This specimen consisted of PBMCs, obtained at surgery. V usage is TRBV14 and J usage is TRBJ2-1; 13 bases are shared with TRBD2. The source is a male donor with early-stage non-small cell lung cancer. CDR3 nucleotides: TGTGCCAGCAGTCGGGGACTAGCGGGGCGCTACAATGAGCAGTTCTTC. This sequence encodes CASSRGLAGRYNEQFF. Complete variable domain (other parts from reference TRBV14 and TRBJ2-1): EAGVTQFPSHSVIEKGQTVTLRCDPISGHDNLYWYRRVMGKEIKFLLHFVKESKQDESGMPNNRFLAERTGGTYSTLKVQPAELEDSGVYFCASSRGLAGRYNEQFFGPGTRLTVL.